Reported below is one T cell receptor beta chain. This CDR3 is built from 15 residues. V was trimmed by 5 bases and J by 6 bases, leaving 17 bases between them. Germline CDR1 LNHDA, CDR2 SQIVND (reference sequence). One entry per CDR3 protein results from TCRdb running MiXCR on the RT-PCR reads. The data hold about 210,000 distinct CDR3 sequences, with 38% observed a single time. These data come from a study of patients and donors after allogeneic stem cell transplantation. The chain links TRBV19 to TRBJ1-5; a possible D gene is TRBD1 (6 bases). The TCR sequence derives from a human donor who was either an allogeneic HSCT recipient or a stem cell or donor lymphocyte infusion donor (not recorded which). It is not recorded whose cells these are; they may come from a transplant donor. The specimen was blood, either unsorted or a sorted T cell fraction (not recorded which). The CDR3 sequence is CASSAQGHPGQPQHF. The CDR3 DNA follows: TGTGCCAGTAGTGCCCAGGGACACCCGGGTCAGCCCCAGCATTTT.